These 31 T cell receptor beta chains originate from one sample sequenced in a study of vaccination and CD4 T cells after COVID-19. Sequence data for DNA of cultured CD4+ T cells were generated by the Oncomine TCR Beta short-read assay. Using its own MiXCR run on the PCR reads, TCRdb lists one record per CDR3 protein. Of about 20,000 distinct CDR3 sequences listed, 46% are singletons. The antigens of these receptors remain unknown. Indicated treatment: roughly 11-day PBMC culture with coronavirus spike peptide pools or control peptides (ViraFEST assay). Specimen: CD4+ T cells from blood, cultured in vitro, collected after SARS-CoV-2 vaccination. These receptors were taken from a human donor who had recovered from COVID-19.

The CDR3 nucleotides are TGTGCCAGCAGCTTAGTAGCGGATAGCACAGATACGCAGTATTTT. This translates into CASSLVADSTDTQYF. The V gene is TRBV7-2, the J gene TRBJ2-3, with a tentative D call TRBD2 (6 bases). The V end lost 1 base, the J end lost 0 bases, and 8 bases lay between the germline ends. CDR1 and CDR2 from the germline V gene are SGHTA and FQGNSA. CDR3 length: 15 residues.

This clonotype was seen more than once but under ten times. The V call is TRBV6-2 or TRBV6-3, the J call TRBJ1-6; 10 nucleotides agree with TRBD1. Germline values: CDR1 MNHEY, CDR2 SVGEGT. The CDR3 consists of 14 residues. J gave up 6 bases and V 5 bases, and 1 base lay outside the gene matches. In DNA form, the CDR3 reads TGTGCCAGCAGTCGGGACAGGGGTAATTCACCCCTCCACTTT. This encodes CASSRDRGNSPLHF.

The V call is TRBV28, the J call TRBJ1-6; D perhaps matches TRBD1 (5 bases). This CDR3 spans 16 amino acids. Deletions cut 3 bases from V and 8 bases from J, with 17 bases between. Germline loops: CDR1 MDHEN, CDR2 SYDVKM. CDR3 region: CASSFAKGLRDSPLHF. As DNA, the CDR3 is TGTGCCAGCAGTTTTGCAAAGGGGCTGAGGGATTCACCCCTCCACTTT.

This clonotype was seen only a few times. The rearrangement links TRBV7-9 to TRBJ1-2; D is undetermined. The V gene lost 4 bases and the J gene lost 0 bases, with 12 bases spanning the gap. Germline CDR1 reads SEHNR; CDR2 reads FQNEAQ (reference sequence). The CDR3 is 15 amino acids. CDR3 protein: CASSSGHLANYGYTF. The CDR3 DNA is TGTGCCAGCAGCTCTGGCCACCTAGCTAACTATGGCTACACCTTC.

This clonotype has only a few counts. This rearrangement joins TRBV20-1 to TRBJ1-4; D remains ambiguous. Germline CDR1 and CDR2: DFQATT and SNEGSKA (reference sequence). The CDR3 has 14 amino acids. Trimming cost V 0 bases and J 7 bases, with 12 bases left between them. CDR3 residues: CSARDRQNPEKLFF. The CDR3 bases are TGCAGTGCTAGAGATCGGCAGAATCCTGAAAAACTGTTTTTT.

This chain uses TRBV2 with TRBJ1-1; the D is unclear. V lost 0 bases and J 10 bases, leaving 9 bases between the germline ends. This CDR3 is 12 amino acids long. Looked up from germline, CDR1 is SNHLY and CDR2 is FYNNEI. The CDR3 spells CASSEARTRAFF. The CDR3 DNA sequence: TGTGCCAGCAGTGAAGCGCGAACCCGAGCTTTCTTT.

The chain combines TRBV20-1 with TRBJ1-1, with D unclear. Germline V lookup: CDR1 DFQATT, CDR2 SNEGSKA (reference sequence). The CDR3 has 13 amino acids. Trimming stripped 6 bases from V and 6 bases from J, with 17 bases between. The chain's CDR3 is CSAEWRVSAEAFF. The DNA of the CDR3 is TGCAGTGCAGAGTGGCGGGTTTCTGCTGAAGCTTTCTTT.

This clonotype was detected only a few times. The genes are TRBV20-1 and TRBJ1-1; D call uncertain. The ends were cut back, 5 bases at V and 5 bases at J, with 9 bases in the middle. Germline V lookup: CDR1 DFQATT, CDR2 SNEGSKA (reference sequence). The CDR3 runs to 11 residues. The CDR3 here is CSALFVTEAFF. In nucleotides, the CDR3 is TGCAGTGCTCTTTTCGTGACTGAAGCTTTCTTT.

The rearrangement uses TRBV12-3 or TRBV12-4 and TRBJ2-7; D call uncertain. Trimming shortened V by 1 base and J by 0 bases, and 10 bases separated the two germline ends. This CDR3 spans 15 amino acids. The CDR3 DNA reads TGTGCCAGCAGTTTAGGATCGGCAAGCTCCTACGAGCAGTACTTC. Encoded protein: CASSLGSASSYEQYF.

The V gene is TRBV11-2, the J gene TRBJ1-2; a weak D match, TRBD1 (5 bases). Germline CDR1 and CDR2: SGHAT and FQNNGV. This CDR3 comprises 14 residues. V lost 1 base to trimming and J lost 2 bases, with 8 bases between them. The CDR3 loop reads CASSLAGRNYGYTF. The CDR3 nucleotides read TGTGCCAGCAGCTTAGCAGGGAGGAACTATGGCTACACCTTC.

The J gene is TRBJ2-7, the V gene TRBV7-2; the D is unclear. The CDR3 contains 13 residues. Germline V gives CDR1 SGHTA, CDR2 FQGNSA. The V end was cut by 3 bases, the J end by 6 bases, with 12 bases between. In DNA form, the CDR3 reads TGTGCCAGCAGCTTTGATAAATGGGGCGAGCAGTACTTC. Its translation: CASSFDKWGEQYF. Supplemented by reference TRBV7-2 and TRBJ2-7, the full variable domain reads GAGVSQSPSNKVTEKGKDVELRCDPISGHTALYWYRQSLGQGLEFLIYFQGNSAPDKSGLPSDRFSAERTGGSVSTLTIQRTQQEDSAVYLCASSFDKWGEQYFGPGTRLTVT.

This chain joins TRBV7-2 and TRBJ2-1, with 7 bases fitting TRBD1. The J segment lost 4 bases and the V segment lost 5 bases, leaving 8 bases of the junction unmatched. CDR3 length: 15 amino acids. Germline V lookup: CDR1 SGHTA, CDR2 FQGNSA. The CDR3 coding sequence is TGTGCCAGCAGCAGGGACAGTCCCCGGTACAATGAGCAGTTCTTC. Translating it yields CASSRDSPRYNEQFF.

This chain connects TRBV20-1 to TRBJ1-1, with no clear D. CDR1 is DFQATT, CDR2 SNEGSKA, per germline (reference sequence). The CDR3 is 15 residues long. V shed 0 bases and J shed 5 bases, with 16 bases lying between them. CDR3 protein: CSARDHGRPGTEAFF. CDR3 coding DNA: TGCAGTGCTAGAGATCACGGGAGACCAGGAACTGAAGCTTTCTTT.

This clonotype was seen only a few times. The rearrangement uses TRBV20-1 and TRBJ1-6; TRBD1 aligns across 10 bases. The CDR3 spans 16 residues. J was trimmed by 7 bases and V by 3 bases; bases with no gene match: 9. Looked up from germline, CDR1 is DFQATT and CDR2 is SNEGSKA (reference sequence). The DNA for the CDR3 is TGCAGTGCTAGGAAAGAACCGGGACAGGGGAATTCACCCCTCCACTTT. This sequence encodes CSARKEPGQGNSPLHF.

The chain links TRBV7-6 to TRBJ2-2; 7 bases line up with TRBD2. The CDR3 length is 16 residues. Germline loops: CDR1 SGHVS, CDR2 FNYEAQ. Trimming removed 6 bases from V and 5 bases from J; junction bases left unmatched: 12. The CDR3 here is CASRLRAGVGTGELFF. The DNA for the CDR3 is TGTGCCAGCAGATTAAGGGCGGGAGTAGGAACCGGGGAGCTGTTTTTT.

This clonotype was observed once. V is TRBV28 and J is TRBJ2-5, with 8 bases matching TRBD1. This CDR3 is built from 15 residues. Trimming took 4 bases from V and 5 from J; bases not matched to a gene: 9. Germline values: CDR1 MDHEN, CDR2 SYDVKM. This CDR3 reads CASSSAQGAWETQYF. In DNA form, the CDR3 reads TGTGCCAGCAGTTCCGCCCAGGGGGCGTGGGAGACCCAGTACTTC.

In its sample, this clonotype was seen a few times. J is TRBJ1-1 and V is TRBV20-1, with D perhaps TRBD1 (6 bases). Germline CDR1 reads DFQATT; CDR2 reads SNEGSKA (reference sequence). V was trimmed by 0 bases and J by 1 base, leaving 9 bases between them. This CDR3 has 14 amino acids. CDR3 DNA: TGCAGTGCTAGAGATCAGGGACAGAACACTGAAGCTTTCTTT. The encoded protein is CSARDQGQNTEAFF.

This clonotype was found once. The chain is built from TRBV7-8 and TRBJ1-1, with TRBD1 identical over 7 bases. With 6 bases clipped from V and 0 bases from J, the junction kept 4 bases outside the gene matches. The CDR3 has 14 amino acids. Germline values: CDR1 SGHVS, CDR2 FQNEAQ. CDR3: CASSSGQMNTEAFF. DNA for the CDR3: TGTGCCAGCAGTTCGGGACAGATGAACACTGAAGCTTTCTTT.

Note on this clonotype: Compared with germline, one end of the junction differs, possibly owing to a read error. The chain couples TRBV20-1 to TRBJ2-3, with D hard to call. This CDR3 region has 13 residues. Germline CDR1 is DFQATT and CDR2 is SNEGSKA (reference sequence). The CDR3 loop reads CSAGEGFADTQYF. The CDR3 coding sequence is TGCAGTGCTGGAGAAGGTTTTGCGGATACGCAGTATTTT.

This clonotype has just a few counts. The chain joins TRBV6-1 to TRBJ1-2; TRBD1 aligns across 7 bases. V gave up 5 bases and J gave up 7 bases; unmatched junction bases: 7. This CDR3 is built from 13 residues. Looked up from germline, CDR1 is MNHNS and CDR2 is SASEGT. DNA of the CDR3: TGTGCCAGCAGTACTACAGGGGCAGGTGGCTACACCTTC. It specifies CASSTTGAGGYTF.

The chain joins TRBV6-5 to TRBJ1-1; 12 bases fit TRBD1. Looked up from germline, CDR1 is MNHEY and CDR2 is SVGAGI. The CDR3 is 17 residues long. After removal of 0 bases from V and 4 bases from J, the junction contained 6 bases not matched to a gene. This CDR3 is CASSYSGQGAWGTEAFF. CDR3 sequence (DNA): TGTGCCAGCAGTTACTCGGGACAGGGGGCCTGGGGCACTGAAGCTTTCTTT.

This sequence joins TRBV28 and TRBJ1-2, with D perhaps matching TRBD1 (5 bases). Germline values: CDR1 MDHEN, CDR2 SYDVKM. There are 16 residues in the CDR3. Trimming pared 5 bases from V and 1 base from J, leaving 17 bases between. The CDR3 loop reads CASSTHDSHGNYGYTF. The CDR3 bases are TGTGCCAGCAGTACGCACGACAGCCACGGTAACTATGGCTACACCTTC.

The chain uses TRBV6-5 and TRBJ2-2; 9 bases line up with TRBD1. The CDR3 sequence is 16 residues long. V gave up 2 bases and J gave up 3 bases; unmatched junction bases: 4. CDR1 MNHEY and CDR2 SVGAGI come from the germline V gene. In DNA form, the CDR3 reads TGTGCCAGCAGTTACGCTCGGACAGGGGACACCGGGGAGCTGTTTTTT. Its translation is CASSYARTGDTGELFF.

This clonotype was detected once. The gene calls are TRBV19 and TRBJ1-5; 9 bases line up with TRBD1. Germline CDR1 LNHDA, CDR2 SQIVND (reference sequence). The CDR3 spans 16 residues. Trimming at V came to 6 bases and at J to 5 bases, leaving 11 bases not matched to a gene. The CDR3 nucleotides are TGTGCCAGTAGAACCACCGGGACAGGGAGCCATCAGCCCCAGCATTTT. Translated, it gives CASRTTGTGSHQPQHF.

The genes are TRBV20-1 and TRBJ1-1; D might be TRBD1 (5 bases). The germline gives CDR1 DFQATT, CDR2 SNEGSKA (reference sequence). The CDR3 length is 16 residues. Trimming took off 2 bases at V and 1 base at J, with 17 bases between the two ends. This CDR3 is CSARTGGFFQNTEAFF. The DNA for the CDR3 is TGCAGTGCTAGAACAGGAGGGTTTTTTCAGAACACTGAAGCTTTCTTT.

The table lists this clonotype with a few counts. The gene calls are TRBV7-3 and TRBJ2-3, with 10 bases aligning to TRBD2. The germline CDR1 and CDR2 sequences are SGHTA and FQGTGA. V was clipped by 5 bases and J by 3 bases; unmatched bases: 8. This CDR3 is 16 amino acids long. DNA of the CDR3: TGTGCCAGCAGCACCGGACTAGCGGACCTTACAGATACGCAGTATTTT. It encodes CASSTGLADLTDTQYF.

This chain joins TRBV27 and TRBJ2-7; 7 positions agree with TRBD1. There are 13 residues in the CDR3. The V and J ends lost 6 bases and 3 bases, in that order; junction bases with no gene match: 5. Germline V gene lookup returns CDR1 MNHEY and CDR2 SMNVEV (reference sequence). DNA for the CDR3: TGTGCCAGCAGGGAGACAGGGAGCTACGAGCAGTACTTC. It codes for CASRETGSYEQYF.

V usage is TRBV6-1 and J usage is TRBJ1-1; D perhaps matches TRBD1 (5 bases). The germline gives CDR1 MNHNS, CDR2 SASEGT. V gave up 7 bases and J gave up 3 bases, with 15 bases separating them. The CDR3 is made up of 14 amino acids. The CDR3 sequence is CASKGPGTDTEAFF. CDR3 nucleotides: TGTGCCAGCAAAGGACCCGGGACGGACACTGAAGCTTTCTTT.

There are a few counts of this clonotype. The rearrangement links TRBV11-2 to TRBJ2-7; possibly TRBD2 for D (7 bases). This CDR3 is 14 amino acids long. Between the trimmed V and J ends, which lost 5 bases and 5 bases, there was a span of 16 bases. In germline, CDR1 is SGHAT, CDR2 FQNNGV. CDR3 in amino acids: CASSTRGAPNEQYF. CDR3 nucleotides: TGTGCCAGCAGCACCCGGGGGGCGCCAAACGAGCAGTACTTC.

This clonotype was detected only a few times. The chain uses TRBV2 and TRBJ2-5, with 8 bases aligning to TRBD1. The germline gives CDR1 SNHLY, CDR2 FYNNEI. V was pared by 10 bases and J by 4 bases, with 11 bases of the junction left unmatched. The CDR3 runs to 14 residues. CDR3 in amino acids: CATAIDRGIETQYF. CDR3 DNA: TGTGCCACCGCGATTGACAGGGGAATAGAGACCCAGTACTTC.

This rearrangement joins TRBV2 to TRBJ2-7; TRBD1 matches at 7 bases. Germline trimming cut 4 bases from V and 2 bases from J; bases unmatched to any gene: 2. Germline-derived CDR1 and CDR2 are SNHLY and FYNNEI. CDR3 length equals 13 residues. CDR3 sequence (DNA): TGTGCCAGCAGTGGACAGGGCACCTACGAGCAGTACTTC. This codes for CASSGQGTYEQYF.